This T cell receptor (beta chain) was found in a study of T cells in Graves' hyperthyroidism and ophthalmopathy. This clonotype was counted ten times or more. TCR beta CDR3 region amplification was performed from RNA transcripts. HTBI primers drove first-round RT-PCR of the TCR CDR3. TCRdb re-analysed the multiplex PCR reads in MiXCR, keeping a single row per CDR3 protein. Of under 350,000 distinct CDR3 sequences in the sample, under 25% were seen once. The TCR comes from a woman in her 50s with Graves' hyperthyroidism. The sample taken for sequencing was blood.

CDR3 protein: CASSLTVWDEQFF. The CDR3, as DNA: TGTGCCAGCAGCCTAACCGTCTGGGATGAGCAGTTCTTC. The genes are TRBV3-1 and TRBJ2-1; D gene unclear. V was trimmed by 4 bases and J by 8 bases, leaving 12 bases between them. In germline, CDR1 is LGHDT, CDR2 YNNKEL (reference sequence). The CDR3 sequence is 13 residues long.